This TCR beta chain was identified in a study of blood T cell repertoires in COVID-19. This clone showed up just once. The V gene end was trimmed by 7 bases and the J gene end by 8 bases; junction bases not matched to a gene: 4. CDR3 length: 13 amino acids. Germline V CDR1 and CDR2: KGHDR, SFDVKD. As handled by the study authors: It was from reference gene primer amplification that nucleated cell counts were estimated. Clones were sequenced by immunoSEQ multiplex PCR, and TCRdb holds only the in-frame ones, with some missing. That table supplies the V and J calls and clone size; D and trimming were determined from the DNA. The sample gives 150,000 to 200,000 clones, approximately 79% of which show up once; about 19% is in the top ten.

V usage is TRBV24-1 and J usage is TRBJ1-6, with 7 bases that match TRBD1. The sequence derives from a woman at least 80 years old with acute or convalescent COVID-19. Sample: peripheral blood. CDR3 region: CATSRDSYSPLHF. The CDR3 nucleotides read TGTGCCACCAGCCGGGACAGCTATTCACCCCTCCACTTT.